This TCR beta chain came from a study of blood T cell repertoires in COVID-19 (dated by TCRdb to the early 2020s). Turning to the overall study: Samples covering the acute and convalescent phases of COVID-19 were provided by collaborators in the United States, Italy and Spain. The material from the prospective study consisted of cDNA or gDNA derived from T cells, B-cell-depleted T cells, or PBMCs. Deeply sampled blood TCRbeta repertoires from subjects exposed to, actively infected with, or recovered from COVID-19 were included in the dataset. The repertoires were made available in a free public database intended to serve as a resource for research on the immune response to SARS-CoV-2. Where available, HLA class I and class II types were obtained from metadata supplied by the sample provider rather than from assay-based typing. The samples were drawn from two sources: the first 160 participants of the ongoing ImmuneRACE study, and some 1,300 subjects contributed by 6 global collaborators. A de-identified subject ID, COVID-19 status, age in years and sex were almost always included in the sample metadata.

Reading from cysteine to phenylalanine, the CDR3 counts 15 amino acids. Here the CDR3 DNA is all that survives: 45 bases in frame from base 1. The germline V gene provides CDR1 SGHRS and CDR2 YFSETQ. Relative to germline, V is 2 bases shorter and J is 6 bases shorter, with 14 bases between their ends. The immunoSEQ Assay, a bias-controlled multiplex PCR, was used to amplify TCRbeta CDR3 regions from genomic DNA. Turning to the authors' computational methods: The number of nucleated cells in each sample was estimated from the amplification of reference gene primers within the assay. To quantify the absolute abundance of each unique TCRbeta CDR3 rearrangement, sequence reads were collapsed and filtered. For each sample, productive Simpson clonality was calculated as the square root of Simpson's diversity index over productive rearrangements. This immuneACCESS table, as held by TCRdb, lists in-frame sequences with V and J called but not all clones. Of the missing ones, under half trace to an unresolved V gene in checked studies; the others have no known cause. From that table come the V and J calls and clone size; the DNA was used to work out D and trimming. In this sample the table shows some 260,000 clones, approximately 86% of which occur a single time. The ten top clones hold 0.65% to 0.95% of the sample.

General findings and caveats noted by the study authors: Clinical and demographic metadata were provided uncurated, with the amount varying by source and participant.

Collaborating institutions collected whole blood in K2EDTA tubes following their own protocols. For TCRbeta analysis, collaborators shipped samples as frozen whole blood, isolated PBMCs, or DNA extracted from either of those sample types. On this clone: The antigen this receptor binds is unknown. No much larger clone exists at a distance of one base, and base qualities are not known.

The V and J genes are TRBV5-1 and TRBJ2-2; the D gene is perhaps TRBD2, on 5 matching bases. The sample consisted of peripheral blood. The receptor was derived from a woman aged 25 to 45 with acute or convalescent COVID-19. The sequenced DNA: TGCGCCAGCAGCTTAGCGGTCCTAGGGTCCGGGGAGCTGTTTTTT. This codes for CASSLAVLGSGELFF.